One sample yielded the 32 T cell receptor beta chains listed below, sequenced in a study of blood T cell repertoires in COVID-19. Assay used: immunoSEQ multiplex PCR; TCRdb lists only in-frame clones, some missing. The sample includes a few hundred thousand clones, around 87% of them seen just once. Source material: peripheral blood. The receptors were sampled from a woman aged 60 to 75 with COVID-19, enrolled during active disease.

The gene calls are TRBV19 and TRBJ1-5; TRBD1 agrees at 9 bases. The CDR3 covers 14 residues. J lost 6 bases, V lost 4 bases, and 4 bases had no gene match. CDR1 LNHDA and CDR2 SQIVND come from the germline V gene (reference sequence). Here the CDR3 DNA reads TGTGCCAGTAGTAGGGGACAGGGAGCTCAGCCCCAGCATTTT. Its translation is CASSRGQGAQPQHF.

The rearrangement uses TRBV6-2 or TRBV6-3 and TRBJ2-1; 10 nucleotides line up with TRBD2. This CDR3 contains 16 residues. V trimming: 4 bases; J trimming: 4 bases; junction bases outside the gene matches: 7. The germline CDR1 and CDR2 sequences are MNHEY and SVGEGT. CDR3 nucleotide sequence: TGTGCCAGCAGTTCCTTGTCTAGCGGGAGATACAATGAGCAGTTCTTC. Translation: CASSSLSSGRYNEQFF.

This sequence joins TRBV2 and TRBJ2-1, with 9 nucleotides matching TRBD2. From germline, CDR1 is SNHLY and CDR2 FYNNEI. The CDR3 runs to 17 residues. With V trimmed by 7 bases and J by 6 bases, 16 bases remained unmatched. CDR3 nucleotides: TGTGCCAGCACATGGGGCCTATATAGCGGGAGTCCCAATGAGCAGTTCTTC. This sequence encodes CASTWGLYSGSPNEQFF.

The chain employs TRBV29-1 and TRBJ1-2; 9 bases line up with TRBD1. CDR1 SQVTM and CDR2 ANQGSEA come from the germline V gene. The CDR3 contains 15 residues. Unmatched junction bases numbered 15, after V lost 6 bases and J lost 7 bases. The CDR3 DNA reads TGCAGCGTCGTTTCGTACCCGGGACAGGGATCTGGCTACACCTTC. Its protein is CSVVSYPGQGSGYTF.

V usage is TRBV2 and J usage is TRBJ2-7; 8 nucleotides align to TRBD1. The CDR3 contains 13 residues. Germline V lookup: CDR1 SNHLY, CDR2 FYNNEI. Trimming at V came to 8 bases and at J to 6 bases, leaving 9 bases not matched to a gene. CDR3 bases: TGTGCCAGCTCGAAGGACAGGGTTGGCGAGCAGTACTTC. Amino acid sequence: CASSKDRVGEQYF.

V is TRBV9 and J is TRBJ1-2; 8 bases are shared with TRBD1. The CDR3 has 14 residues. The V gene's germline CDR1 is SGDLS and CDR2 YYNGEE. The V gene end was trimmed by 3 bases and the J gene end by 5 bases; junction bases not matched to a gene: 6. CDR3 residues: CASSERTGQYGYTF. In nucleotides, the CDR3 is TGTGCCAGCAGCGAGAGGACAGGGCAATATGGCTACACCTTC.

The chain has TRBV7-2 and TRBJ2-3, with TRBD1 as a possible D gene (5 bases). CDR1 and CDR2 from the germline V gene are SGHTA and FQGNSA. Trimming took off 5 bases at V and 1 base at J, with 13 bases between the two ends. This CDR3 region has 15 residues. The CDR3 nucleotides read TGTGCCAGCAGCCCCCAAATAGGGGGCACAGATACGCAGTATTTT. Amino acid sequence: CASSPQIGGTDTQYF.

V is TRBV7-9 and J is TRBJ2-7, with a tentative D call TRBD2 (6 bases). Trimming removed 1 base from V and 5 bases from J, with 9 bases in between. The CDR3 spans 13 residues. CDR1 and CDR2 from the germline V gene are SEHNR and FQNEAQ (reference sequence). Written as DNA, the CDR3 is TGTGCCAGCAGCTTAGAGGCGGGGAACGAGCAGTACTTC. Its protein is CASSLEAGNEQYF.

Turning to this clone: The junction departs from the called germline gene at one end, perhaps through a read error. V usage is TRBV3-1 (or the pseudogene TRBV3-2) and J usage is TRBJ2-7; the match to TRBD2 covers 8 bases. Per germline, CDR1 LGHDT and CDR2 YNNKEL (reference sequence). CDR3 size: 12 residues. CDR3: CASSQGLGRVRF. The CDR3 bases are TGTGCCAGCAGCCAAGGTCTCGGGAGGGTCCGCTTC.

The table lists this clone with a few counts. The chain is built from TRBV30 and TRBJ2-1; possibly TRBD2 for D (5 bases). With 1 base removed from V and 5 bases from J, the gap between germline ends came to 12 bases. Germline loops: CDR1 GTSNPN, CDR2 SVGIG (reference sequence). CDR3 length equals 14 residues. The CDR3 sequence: CAWSAGIGDNEQFF. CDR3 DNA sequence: TGTGCCTGGAGTGCGGGAATTGGAGACAATGAGCAGTTCTTC.

CDR3 in amino acids: CASSGTGTNYGYTF. The CDR3 DNA reads as TGTGCCAGCAGCGGCACCGGGACAAACTATGGCTACACCTTC. This chain connects TRBV5-8 to TRBJ1-2; D might be TRBD1 (6 bases). The CDR3 sequence is 14 residues long. Deletions cut 4 bases from V and 2 bases from J, with 12 bases between. Germline V gene lookup returns CDR1 SGHTS and CDR2 YDEGEE.

The CDR3 nucleotides are TGTGCCCGGTCACAGGGCCGCACCGGGGAGCTGTTTTTT. This gives the protein CARSQGRTGELFF. V is TRBV30 and J is TRBJ2-2; a possible D gene is TRBD1 (6 bases). This CDR3 comprises 13 residues. The germline V and J ends were trimmed by 8 bases and 4 bases, with 14 bases remaining between them. Germline lookup yields CDR1 GTSNPN and CDR2 SVGIG (reference sequence).

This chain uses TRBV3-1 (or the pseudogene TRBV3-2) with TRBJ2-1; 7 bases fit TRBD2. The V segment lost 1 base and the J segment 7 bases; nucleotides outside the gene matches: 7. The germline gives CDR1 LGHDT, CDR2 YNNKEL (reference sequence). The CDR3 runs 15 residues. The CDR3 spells CASSQGSTSVNEQFF. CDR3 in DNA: TGTGCCAGCAGCCAAGGCTCAACTAGCGTTAATGAGCAGTTCTTC.

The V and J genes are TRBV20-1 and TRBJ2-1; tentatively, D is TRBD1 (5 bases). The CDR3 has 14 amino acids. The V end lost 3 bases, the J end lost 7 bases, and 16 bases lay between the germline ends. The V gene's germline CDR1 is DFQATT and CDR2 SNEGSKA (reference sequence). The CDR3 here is CSASYPGMGNEQFF. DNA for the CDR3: TGCAGTGCTAGTTATCCAGGGATGGGAAATGAGCAGTTCTTC.

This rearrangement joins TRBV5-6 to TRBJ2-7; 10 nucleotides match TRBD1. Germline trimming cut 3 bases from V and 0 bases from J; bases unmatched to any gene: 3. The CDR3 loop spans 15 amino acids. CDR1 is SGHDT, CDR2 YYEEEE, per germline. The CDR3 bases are TGTGCCAGCAGCTCCGGGACAGGGGTCTCCTACGAGCAGTACTTC. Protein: CASSSGTGVSYEQYF.

DNA of the CDR3: TGTGCCAGCAGCCAGAGACTAGCGGGAGGGATAGGGGATGAGCAGTTCTTC. This encodes CASSQRLAGGIGDEQFF. This chain links TRBV7-6 with TRBJ2-1; 14 nucleotides agree with TRBD2. V shed 5 bases, J shed 8 bases, and the junction held 11 bases outside the gene matches. Germline CDR1 SGHVS, CDR2 FNYEAQ. CDR3 length: 17 amino acids. The complete variable domain, with remaining parts taken from reference TRBV7-6 and TRBJ2-1, reads GAGVSQSPRYKVTKRGQDVALRCDPISGHVSLYWYRQALGQGPEFLTYFNYEAQQDKSGLPNDRFSAERPEGSISTLTIQRTEQRDSAMYRCASSQRLAGGIGDEQFFGPGTRLTVL.

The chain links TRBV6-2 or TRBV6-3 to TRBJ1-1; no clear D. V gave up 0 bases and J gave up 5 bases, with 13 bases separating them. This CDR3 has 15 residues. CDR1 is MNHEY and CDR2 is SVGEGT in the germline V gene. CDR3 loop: CASSYSNPGSTEAFF. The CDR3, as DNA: TGTGCCAGCAGTTACTCCAATCCGGGATCAACTGAAGCTTTCTTT.

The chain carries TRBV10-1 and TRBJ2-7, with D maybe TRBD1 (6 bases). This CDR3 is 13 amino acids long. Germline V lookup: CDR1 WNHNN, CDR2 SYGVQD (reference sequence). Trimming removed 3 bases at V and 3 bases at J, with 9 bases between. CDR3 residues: CASSEGGLYEQYF. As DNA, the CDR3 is TGCGCCAGCAGTGAAGGGGGTCTCTACGAGCAGTACTTC.

CDR3 DNA sequence: TGCGCCAGCAGCTTTGGATGGGACACGAAAAACATTCAGTACTTC. Translated: CASSFGWDTKNIQYF. V is TRBV5-1 and J is TRBJ2-4; D may be TRBD1 (6 bases). Trimming took off 2 bases at V and 4 bases at J, with 13 bases between the two ends. Germline V gene sequence: CDR1 SGHRS, CDR2 YFSETQ. The CDR3 sequence is 15 residues long.

In DNA form, the CDR3 reads TGTGCCAGCAGCCTCAGGACTAGCGGGAGGGGGAGCTCCTACAATGAGCAGTTCTTC. It yields the protein CASSLRTSGRGSSYNEQFF. The V gene is TRBV7-6, the J gene TRBJ2-1; 15 positions match TRBD2. The CDR3 contains 19 residues. The germline V gene encodes CDR1 SGHVS and CDR2 FNYEAQ. V shed 5 bases, J shed 0 bases, and the junction held 8 bases outside the gene matches.

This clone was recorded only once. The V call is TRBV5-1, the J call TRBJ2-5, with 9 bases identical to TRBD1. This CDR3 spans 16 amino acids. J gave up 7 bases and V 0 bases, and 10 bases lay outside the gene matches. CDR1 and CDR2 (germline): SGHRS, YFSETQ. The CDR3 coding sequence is TGCGCCAGCAGCTTGGACGGGACAGGGTCGTGGCGGACCCAGTACTTC. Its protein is CASSLDGTGSWRTQYF.

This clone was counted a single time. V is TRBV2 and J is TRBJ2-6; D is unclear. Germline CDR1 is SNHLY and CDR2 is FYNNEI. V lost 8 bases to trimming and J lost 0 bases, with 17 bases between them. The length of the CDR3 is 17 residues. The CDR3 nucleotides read TGTGCCAGCCCTGAGCCCCCGCCAAACTCTGGGGCCAACGTCCTGACTTTC. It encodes CASPEPPPNSGANVLTF.

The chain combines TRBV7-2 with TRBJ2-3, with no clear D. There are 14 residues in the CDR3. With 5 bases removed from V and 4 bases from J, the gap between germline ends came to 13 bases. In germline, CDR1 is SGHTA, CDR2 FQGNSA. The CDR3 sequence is CASSPDMGADTQYF. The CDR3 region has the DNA TGTGCCAGCAGCCCAGATATGGGCGCAGATACGCAGTATTTT. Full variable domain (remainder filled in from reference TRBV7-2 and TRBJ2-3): GAGVSQSPSNKVTEKGKDVELRCDPISGHTALYWYRQSLGQGLEFLIYFQGNSAPDKSGLPSDRFSAERTGGSVSTLTIQRTQQEDSAVYLCASSPDMGADTQYFGPGTRLTVL.

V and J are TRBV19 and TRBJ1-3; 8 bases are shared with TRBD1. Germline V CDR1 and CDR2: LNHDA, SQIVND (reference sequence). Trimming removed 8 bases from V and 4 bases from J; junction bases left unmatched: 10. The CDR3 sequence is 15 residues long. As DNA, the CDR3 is TGTGCCAGTCTACGACAGGGGCGCGTGGGAAACACCATATATTTT. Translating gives CASLRQGRVGNTIYF. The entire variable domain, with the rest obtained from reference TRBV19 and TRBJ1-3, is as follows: DGGITQSPKYLFRKEGQNVTLSCEQNLNHDAMYWYRQDPGQGLRLIYYSQIVNDFQKGDIAEGYSVSREKKESFPLTVTSAQKNPTAFYLCASLRQGRVGNTIYFGEGSWLTVV.

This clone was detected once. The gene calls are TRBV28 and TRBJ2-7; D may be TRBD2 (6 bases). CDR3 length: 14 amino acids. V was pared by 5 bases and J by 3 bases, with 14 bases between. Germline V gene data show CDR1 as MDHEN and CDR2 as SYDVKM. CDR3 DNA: TGTGCCAGCAGTCCACGGACTAACGGCTACGAGCAGTACTTC. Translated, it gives CASSPRTNGYEQYF.

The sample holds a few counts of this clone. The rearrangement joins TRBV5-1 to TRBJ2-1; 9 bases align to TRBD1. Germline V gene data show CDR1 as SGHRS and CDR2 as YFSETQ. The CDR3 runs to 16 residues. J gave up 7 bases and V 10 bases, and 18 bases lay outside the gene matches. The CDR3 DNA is TGCGCCTCACAGAATGATCCCGGGACAGGGTGGAATGAGCAGTTCTTC. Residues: CASQNDPGTGWNEQFF.

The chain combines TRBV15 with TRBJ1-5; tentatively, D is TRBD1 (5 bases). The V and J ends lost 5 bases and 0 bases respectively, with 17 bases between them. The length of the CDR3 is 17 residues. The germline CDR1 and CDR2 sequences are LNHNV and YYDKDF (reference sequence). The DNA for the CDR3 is TGTGCCACCAGCCGCCGAGGCGGGGGGGGTAGCAATCAGCCCCAGCATTTT. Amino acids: CATSRRGGGGSNQPQHF.

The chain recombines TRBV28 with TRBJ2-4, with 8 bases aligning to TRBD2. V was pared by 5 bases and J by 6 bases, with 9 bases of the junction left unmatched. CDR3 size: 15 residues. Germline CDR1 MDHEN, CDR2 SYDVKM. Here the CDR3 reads CASSLPTTSVNIQYF. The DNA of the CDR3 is TGTGCCAGCAGTCTCCCCACGACTAGCGTAAACATTCAGTACTTC.

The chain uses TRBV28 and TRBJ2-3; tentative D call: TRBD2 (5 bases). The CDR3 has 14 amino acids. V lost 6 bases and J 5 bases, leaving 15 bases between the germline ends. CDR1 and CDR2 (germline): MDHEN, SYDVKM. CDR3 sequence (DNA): TGTGCCAGCAGCCCTAGAGCGGATAGAGATACGCAGTATTTT. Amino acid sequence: CASSPRADRDTQYF.

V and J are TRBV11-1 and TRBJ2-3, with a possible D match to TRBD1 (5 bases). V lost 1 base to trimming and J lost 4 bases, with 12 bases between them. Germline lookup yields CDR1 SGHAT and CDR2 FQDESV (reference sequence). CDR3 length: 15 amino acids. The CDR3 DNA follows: TGTGCCAGCAGCTTAGGGGGCCTAGAAGCAGATACGCAGTATTTT. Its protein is CASSLGGLEADTQYF. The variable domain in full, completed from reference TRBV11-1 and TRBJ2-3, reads EAEVAQSPRYKITEKSQAVAFWCDPISGHATLYWYRQILGQGPELLVQFQDESVVDDSQLPKDRFSAERLKGVDSTLKIQPAELGDSAMYLCASSLGGLEADTQYFGPGTRLTVL.

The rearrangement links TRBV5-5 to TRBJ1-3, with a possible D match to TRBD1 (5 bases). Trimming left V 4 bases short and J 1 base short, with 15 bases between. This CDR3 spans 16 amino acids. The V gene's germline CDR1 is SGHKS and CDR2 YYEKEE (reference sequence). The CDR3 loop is CASSLGRVVSGNTIYF. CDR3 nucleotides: TGTGCCAGCAGCCTGGGACGGGTGGTATCTGGAAACACCATATATTTT.

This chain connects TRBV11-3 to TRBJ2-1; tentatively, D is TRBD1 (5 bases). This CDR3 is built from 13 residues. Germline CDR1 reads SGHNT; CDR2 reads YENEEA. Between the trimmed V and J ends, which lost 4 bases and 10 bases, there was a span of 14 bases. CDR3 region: CASSSTRVREQFF. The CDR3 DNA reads TGTGCCAGCAGCTCAACCAGGGTGAGGGAGCAGTTCTTC.